This paragraph reports one T cell receptor beta chain. Repertoires were generated with immunoSEQ multiplex PCR, while TCRdb's copy carries only in-frame clones and drops some. Of around 21,000 clones in the sample, 70% to 80% were seen once. V was pared by 5 bases and J by 10 bases, with 15 bases between. The CDR3 is 13 residues long. Germline V gene data show CDR1 as MNHEY and CDR2 as SVGAGI. The data originate from a study of blood T cell repertoires in COVID-19. Study-wide context: The United States, Italy and Spain were the sources of the acute and convalescent COVID-19 samples. PBMCs, B-cell-depleted T cells, or T cells provided the cDNA or gDNA that made up the material.

Sequencing was done on a sample of peripheral blood. The V gene is TRBV6-5, the J gene TRBJ2-1, with a possible D match to TRBD1 (5 bases). This receptor was obtained from an elderly man with acute or convalescent COVID-19. The chain's CDR3 is CASSTYRKTEQFF. In nucleotides, the CDR3 is TGTGCCAGCAGTACATACAGGAAAACCGAGCAGTTCTTC.